A selection of T cell receptor beta chains follows, all from one sample in a study of Ad26.COV2.S vaccination and SARS-CoV-2 variants. Method: immunoSEQ multiplex PCR; TCRdb's copy keeps in-frame clones and lacks some. The table shows 250,000 or so clones, with 87% occurring only once. The material was peripheral blood, obtained in a trial of Ad26.COV2.S vaccine versus placebo. These receptors originate from a person aged 18-65 years who received the Ad26.COV2.S COVID-19 vaccine or a placebo. Both conserved end residues are part of each CDR3. Each record gives: D gene, J gene, V gene, CDR3 length, clone size, CDR3 protein, CDR3 DNA. D genes are given only for firm matches. Expanded clones get a size class; other rows say once, few or many, or leave the size out.

D: .; J: TRBJ2-7; V: TRBV21-1; length: 16; size: .; CDR3: CASSGPKGQGAYEQYF; DNA: TGTGCTAGCAGCGGGCCAAAGGGACAGGGGGCCTACGAGCAGTACTTC
D: .; J: TRBJ2-3; V: TRBV24-1; length: 15; size: .; CDR3: CATSGAGPSTDTQYF; DNA: TGTGCCACGTCCGGGGCAGGGCCGAGCACAGATACGCAGTATTTT
D: .; J: TRBJ1-1; V: TRBV6-6; length: 15; size: .; CDR3: CASSYFTRGNTEAFF; DNA: TGTGCCAGCAGTTACTTTACAAGAGGGAACACTGAAGCTTTCTTT
D: .; J: TRBJ2-7; V: TRBV18; length: 15; size: .; CDR3: CASSPLEAHSYEQYF; DNA: TGTGCCAGCTCCCCCTTGGAAGCTCACTCCTACGAGCAGTACTTC
D: .; J: TRBJ2-4; V: TRBV3-1/TRBV3-2; length: 17; size: .; CDR3: CASSQDHVGRAKNIQYF; DNA: TGTGCCAGCAGCCAAGATCATGTGGGACGGGCCAAAAACATTCAGTACTTC
D: .; J: TRBJ2-4; V: TRBV4-2; length: 15; size: .; CDR3: CASSQPSGTTNIQYF; DNA: TGTGCCAGCAGCCAGCCCTCCGGGACGACAAACATTCAGTACTTC
D: .; J: TRBJ2-5; V: TRBV9; length: 13; size: .; CDR3: CASSVGGRETQYF; DNA: TGTGCCAGCAGCGTAGGTGGGAGGGAGACCCAGTACTTC
D: TRBD1; J: TRBJ1-2; V: TRBV11-1; length: 16; size: .; CDR3: CASSLGGTAAVYGYTF; DNA: TGTGCCAGCAGCTTAGGGGGGACAGCGGCCGTCTATGGCTACACCTTC
D: .; J: TRBJ1-3; V: TRBV4-1; length: 14; size: .; CDR3: CASSPPEGRNTIYF; DNA: TGCGCCAGCAGCCCCCCGGAGGGACGAAACACCATATATTTT
D: .; J: TRBJ2-2; V: TRBV19; length: 15; size: .; CDR3: CASSIGRGRAGELFF; DNA: TGTGCCAGTAGTATAGGAAGGGGAAGGGCCGGGGAGCTGTTTTTT
D: TRBD2; J: TRBJ2-7; V: TRBV9; length: 14; size: .; CDR3: CASSVGAGGYEQYF; DNA: TGTGCCAGCAGCGTAGGAGCGGGGGGATACGAGCAGTACTTC
D: TRBD1; J: TRBJ1-6; V: TRBV6-6; length: 15; size: .; CDR3: CATRTGGSYNSPLHF; DNA: TGTGCCACCCGGACAGGGGGATCCTATAATTCACCCCTCCACTTT
D: .; J: TRBJ2-3; V: TRBV7-9; length: 14; size: .; CDR3: CASSLAASTDTQYF; DNA: TGTGCCAGCAGCTTAGCGGCCAGCACAGATACGCAGTATTTT
D: .; J: TRBJ1-5; V: TRBV3-1/TRBV3-2; length: 16; size: .; CDR3: CASSQDGAGGNQPQHF; DNA: TGTGCCAGCAGCCAAGATGGGGCAGGGGGCAATCAGCCCCAGCATTTT
D: .; J: TRBJ1-3; V: TRBV9; length: 16; size: few; CDR3: CASSVSDLPGGNTIYF; DNA: TGTGCCAGCAGCGTGTCGGACTTGCCGGGAGGAAACACCATATATTTT
D: .; J: TRBJ2-1; V: TRBV7-5; length: 13; size: .; CDR3: CARIPLLGYEQFF; DNA: TGTGCCAGAATCCCCCTTCTGGGGTATGAGCAGTTCTTC
D: .; J: TRBJ2-1; V: TRBV5-4; length: 11; size: once; CDR3: CASSLYGEQFF; DNA: TGTGCCAGCAGCTTGTACGGGGAGCAGTTCTTC
D: .; J: TRBJ1-2; V: TRBV3-1/TRBV3-2; length: 14; size: .; CDR3: CASSQAPHIYGYTF; DNA: TGTGCCAGCAGCCAAGCGCCCCACATCTATGGCTACACCTTC
D: .; J: TRBJ1-1; V: TRBV6-2/TRBV6-3; length: 15; size: .; CDR3: CASSYSPPVNTEAFF; DNA: TGTGCCAGCAGTTACTCCCCGCCTGTTAACACTGAAGCTTTCTTT
D: .; J: TRBJ1-3; V: TRBV5-6; length: 15; size: .; CDR3: CASSPDGGNGNTIYF; DNA: TGTGCCAGCAGCCCGGATGGGGGGAACGGAAATACCATATATTTT
D: .; J: TRBJ2-2; V: TRBV19; length: 13; size: .; CDR3: CASSTGASGELFF; DNA: TGTGCCAGTAGTACAGGGGCGTCTGGGGAGCTGTTTTTT
D: .; J: TRBJ2-5; V: TRBV25-1; length: 16; size: .; CDR3: CASSEYIRGRGETQYF; DNA: TGTGCCAGCAGTGAATATATCCGGGGTCGCGGGGAGACCCAGTACTTC
D: .; J: TRBJ1-2; V: TRBV6-5; length: 13; size: .; CDR3: CASSSSGRYGYTF; DNA: TGTGCCAGCAGTTCATCGGGACGTTATGGCTACACCTTC
D: TRBD1; J: TRBJ1-6; V: TRBV7-9; length: 15; size: .; CDR3: CASSSGRQGDSPLHF; DNA: TGTGCCAGCAGCTCCGGGAGGCAGGGGGATTCACCCCTCCACTTT
D: TRBD1; J: TRBJ2-3; V: TRBV7-9; length: 15; size: .; CDR3: CASSWTGETTDTQYF; DNA: TGTGCCAGCAGCTGGACAGGGGAAACCACAGATACGCAGTATTTT
D: .; J: TRBJ1-1; V: TRBV6-5; length: 14; size: .; CDR3: CASSQQLGNTEAFF; DNA: TGTGCCAGCAGCCAACAGTTAGGGAACACTGAAGCTTTCTTT
D: .; J: TRBJ1-5; V: TRBV12-3/TRBV12-4; length: 13; size: .; CDR3: CASSLGSNQPQHF; DNA: TGTGCCAGCAGTTTAGGTAGCAATCAGCCCCAGCATTTT
D: .; J: TRBJ1-4; V: TRBV15; length: 19; size: .; CDR3: CATSGRVFPFQRGNEKLFF; DNA: TGTGCCACCAGCGGCCGGGTATTTCCTTTTCAGCGGGGGAATGAAAAACTGTTTTTT
D: .; J: TRBJ1-5; V: TRBV19; length: 14; size: .; CDR3: CASSINSPNQPQHF; DNA: TGTGCCAGTAGTATAAACAGCCCCAATCAGCCCCAGCATTTT
D: .; J: TRBJ1-1; V: TRBV12-3/TRBV12-4; length: 12; size: .; CDR3: CASSRLNTEAFF; DNA: TGTGCCAGCAGTAGATTGAACACTGAAGCTTTCTTT
D: .; J: TRBJ1-2; V: TRBV7-2; length: 13; size: .; CDR3: CASSQQVNYGYTF; DNA: TGTGCCAGCAGCCAACAGGTTAACTATGGCTACACCTTC
D: TRBD1; J: TRBJ1-4; V: TRBV18; length: 15; size: .; CDR3: CASSPRTGLNEKLFF; DNA: TGTGCCAGCTCACCACGGACAGGGCTTAATGAAAAACTGTTTTTT
D: .; J: TRBJ2-3; V: TRBV11-2; length: 15; size: .; CDR3: CASSFGLTSTDTQYF; DNA: TGTGCCAGCAGCTTCGGATTAACTAGCACAGATACGCAGTATTTT
D: .; J: TRBJ2-7; V: TRBV4-1; length: 15; size: .; CDR3: CASSPSNLGAYEQYF; DNA: TGCGCCAGCAGCCCTTCGAACTTAGGCGCCTACGAGCAGTACTTC
D: TRBD1; J: TRBJ2-1; V: TRBV7-3; length: 16; size: .; CDR3: CASSLRDRGSYNEQFF; DNA: TGTGCCAGCAGCTTAAGGGACAGGGGATCCTACAATGAGCAGTTCTTC
D: .; J: TRBJ1-1; V: TRBV6-5; length: 14; size: .; CDR3: CATAPRGRNTEAFF; DNA: TGTGCCACTGCGCCCCGGGGGCGGAACACTGAAGCTTTCTTT
D: TRBD2; J: TRBJ2-1; V: TRBV2; length: 16; size: once; CDR3: CASSERRGGSYNEQFF; DNA: TGTGCCAGCAGTGAGAGGCGGGGGGGGTCGTACAATGAGCAGTTCTTC
D: TRBD1; J: TRBJ1-1; V: TRBV6-5; length: 15; size: .; CDR3: CATKQGSSLNTEAFF; DNA: TGTGCCACCAAACAGGGGTCCTCCCTGAACACTGAAGCTTTCTTT
D: TRBD1; J: TRBJ2-2; V: TRBV9; length: 16; size: .; CDR3: CASSANRGTNTGELFF; DNA: TGTGCCAGCAGCGCCAACAGGGGGACGAACACCGGGGAGCTGTTTTTT
D: TRBD2; J: TRBJ2-3; V: TRBV6-5; length: 16; size: once; CDR3: CASSYSSRGVGDTQYF; DNA: TGTGCCAGCAGTTACTCTTCTCGGGGGGTGGGAGATACGCAGTATTTT
D: TRBD1; J: TRBJ2-2; V: TRBV7-8; length: 18; size: .; CDR3: CASSLASYLDRATGELFF; DNA: TGTGCCAGCAGCTTAGCAAGTTACTTGGACAGGGCCACCGGGGAGCTGTTTTTT